The rows below give T cell receptor beta chains drawn from one sample of a study of neurological immune-mediated disorders. Via MiXCR, TCRdb re-called the 5' RACE reads, giving one row per CDR3 protein. The sample yields approximately 50,000 distinct CDR3 sequences, approximately 3.8% seen once. The material sequenced was PBMCs. The source of these receptors is a man between 25 and 39 years old with multiple sclerosis. Each CDR3 is given with its conserved first and last residue. Each record gives: V gene, J gene, clone size, D gene, CDR3 protein, CDR3 DNA. D genes are given only for firm matches. For some rows the clone size is stated as once, few or many, or as a class when expanded; others skip it.

v_call: TRBV7-2
j_call: TRBJ2-4
clone_size: many
d_call: TRBD2
cdr3_aa: CASSLDLGLAGAKNIQYF
cdr3_nt: TGTGCCAGCAGCTTAGACTTAGGGCTAGCGGGAGCCAAAAACATTCAGTACTTC

v_call: TRBV20-1
j_call: TRBJ1-2
clone_size: many
d_call: .
cdr3_aa: CSAITGTRSYGYTF
cdr3_nt: TGCAGTGCCATAACAGGGACACGCAGCTATGGCTACACCTTC

v_call: TRBV5-5
j_call: TRBJ2-3
clone_size: .
d_call: .
cdr3_aa: CASNGQSLMGADTQYF
cdr3_nt: TGTGCCAGCAACGGACAGAGCCTTATGGGGGCAGATACGCAGTATTTT

v_call: TRBV29-1
j_call: TRBJ1-5
clone_size: many
d_call: TRBD1
cdr3_aa: CSVDIEGQGFQPQHF
cdr3_nt: TGCAGCGTTGACATTGAAGGACAGGGGTTTCAGCCCCAGCATTTT

v_call: TRBV21-1
j_call: TRBJ1-4
clone_size: many
d_call: .
cdr3_aa: CASLRRPYTPWLFF
cdr3_nt: TGTGCCAGCCTCCGACGCCCCTACACGCCTTGGCTGTTTTTT

v_call: TRBV5-1
j_call: TRBJ1-6
clone_size: many
d_call: .
cdr3_aa: CASSSKQGSSPLHF
cdr3_nt: TGCGCCAGCAGCTCCAAACAGGGAAGTTCACCCCTCCACTTT

v_call: TRBV4-1
j_call: TRBJ2-2
clone_size: many
d_call: .
cdr3_aa: CASSQDGLVTGELFF
cdr3_nt: TGCGCCAGCAGCCAAGATGGACTTGTCACCGGGGAGCTGTTTTTT

v_call: TRBV11-1
j_call: TRBJ1-1
clone_size: many
d_call: .
cdr3_aa: CASSLAEMNTEAFF
cdr3_nt: TGTGCCAGCAGCTTAGCGGAGATGAACACTGAAGCTTTCTTT

v_call: TRBV7-8
j_call: TRBJ2-1
clone_size: many
d_call: .
cdr3_aa: CASRYSSGGMQFF
cdr3_nt: TGTGCCAGCAGGTACTCTTCAGGGGGGATGCAGTTCTTC

v_call: TRBV6-5
j_call: TRBJ2-3
clone_size: many
d_call: TRBD2
cdr3_aa: CASSYGLAGGTSTDTQYF
cdr3_nt: TGTGCCAGCAGTTACGGTCTAGCGGGGGGCACTAGCACAGATACGCAGTATTTT

v_call: TRBV27
j_call: TRBJ2-1
clone_size: many
d_call: .
cdr3_aa: CASITGNEQFF
cdr3_nt: TGTGCCAGCATTACGGGGAATGAGCAGTTCTTC

v_call: TRBV29-1
j_call: TRBJ1-3
clone_size: many
d_call: .
cdr3_aa: CSVEHGRSSGNTIYF
cdr3_nt: TGCAGCGTTGAACATGGACGGTCCTCTGGAAACACCATATATTTT

v_call: TRBV7-8
j_call: TRBJ1-3
clone_size: many
d_call: .
cdr3_aa: CASSSTWGSGNTIYF
cdr3_nt: TGTGCCAGCAGCTCGACATGGGGTTCTGGAAACACCATATATTTT

v_call: TRBV5-4
j_call: TRBJ2-2
clone_size: many
d_call: .
cdr3_aa: CASNDRRTGELFF
cdr3_nt: TGTGCCAGCAACGACAGGCGGACCGGGGAGCTGTTTTTT

v_call: TRBV29-1
j_call: TRBJ2-3
clone_size: few
d_call: .
cdr3_aa: CNVGGFDTDTQYF
cdr3_nt: TGCAACGTTGGGGGGTTTGACACAGATACGCAGTATTTT

v_call: TRBV10-3
j_call: TRBJ1-1
clone_size: .
d_call: .
cdr3_aa: CAISFTNQGDTEAFF
cdr3_nt: TGTGCCATCAGTTTTACCAACCAGGGTGACACTGAAGCTTTCTTT

v_call: TRBV5-1
j_call: TRBJ1-4
clone_size: many
d_call: .
cdr3_aa: CASSIGITNEKLFF
cdr3_nt: TGCGCCAGCAGCATCGGCATAACTAATGAAAAACTGTTTTTT

v_call: TRBV11-3
j_call: TRBJ2-1
clone_size: many
d_call: TRBD2
cdr3_aa: CASASGSVSYNEQFF
cdr3_nt: TGTGCCAGCGCTAGCGGGAGTGTCTCCTACAATGAGCAGTTCTTC

v_call: TRBV27
j_call: TRBJ2-2
clone_size: many
d_call: .
cdr3_aa: CASTTGWTGELFF
cdr3_nt: TGTGCCAGCACCACAGGGTGGACCGGGGAGCTGTTTTTT

v_call: TRBV9
j_call: TRBJ2-1
clone_size: many
d_call: .
cdr3_aa: CASTPGLSRDEQFF
cdr3_nt: TGTGCCAGCACCCCTGGACTGAGCAGGGATGAGCAGTTCTTC

v_call: TRBV19
j_call: TRBJ2-2
clone_size: .
d_call: TRBD1
cdr3_aa: CASTLGQGVWGGELFF
cdr3_nt: TGTGCCAGTACCCTCGGACAGGGCGTCTGGGGCGGGGAGCTGTTTTTT

v_call: TRBV12-3/TRBV12-4
j_call: TRBJ1-2
clone_size: many
d_call: .
cdr3_aa: CASSLGAVGANYGYTF
cdr3_nt: TGTGCCAGCAGTTTAGGGGCAGTGGGAGCCAACTATGGCTACACCTTC

v_call: TRBV5-6
j_call: TRBJ2-1
clone_size: .
d_call: .
cdr3_aa: CASSRPSSYNEQFF
cdr3_nt: TGTGCCAGCAGCCGCCCTAGCTCCTACAATGAGCAGTTCTTC

v_call: TRBV5-1
j_call: TRBJ2-5
clone_size: many
d_call: .
cdr3_aa: CASRLADGAEETQYF
cdr3_nt: TGCGCCAGCAGACTAGCCGATGGGGCAGAAGAGACCCAGTACTTC